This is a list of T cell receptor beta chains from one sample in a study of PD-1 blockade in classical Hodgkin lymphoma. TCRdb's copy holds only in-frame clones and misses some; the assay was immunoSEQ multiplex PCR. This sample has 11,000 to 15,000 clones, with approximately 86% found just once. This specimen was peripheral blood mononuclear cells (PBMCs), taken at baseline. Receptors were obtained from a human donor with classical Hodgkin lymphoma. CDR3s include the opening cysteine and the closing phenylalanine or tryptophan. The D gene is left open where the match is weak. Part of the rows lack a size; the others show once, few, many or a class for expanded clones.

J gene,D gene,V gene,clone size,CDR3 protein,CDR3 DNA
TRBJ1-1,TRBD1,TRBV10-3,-,CAIRSLTGAGTEAFF,TGTGCCATCAGAAGCTTGACAGGGGCCGGCACTGAAGCTTTCTTT
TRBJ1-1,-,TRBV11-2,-,CASSLPAYNTEAFF,TGTGCCAGCAGCTTACCAGCGTACAACACTGAAGCTTTCTTT
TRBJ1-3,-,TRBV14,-,CASSLLGPSSGNTIYF,TGTGCCAGCAGCTTACTCGGTCCAAGCTCTGGAAACACCATATATTTT
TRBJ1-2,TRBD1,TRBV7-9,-,CASSLNLGQGASGYTF,TGTGCCAGCAGCTTAAACCTAGGACAGGGGGCCTCTGGCTACACCTTC
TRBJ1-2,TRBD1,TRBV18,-,CASSPLGTGGSNYGYTF,TGTGCCAGCTCACCACTCGGGACAGGGGGGTCAAACTATGGCTACACCTTC
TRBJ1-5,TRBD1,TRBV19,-,CASRVQGGGNQPQHF,TGTGCCAGTAGGGTACAGGGGGGGGGAAATCAGCCCCAGCATTTT
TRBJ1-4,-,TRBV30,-,CAWSASIDEKLFF,TGTGCCTGGAGTGCTTCGATTGATGAAAAACTGTTTTTT
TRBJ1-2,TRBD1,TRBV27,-,CASSQDRGQGYGYTF,TGTGCCAGCAGTCAGGACAGGGGGCAGGGCTATGGCTACACCTTC
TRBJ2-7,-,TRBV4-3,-,CASSQDLGSPYEQYF,TGCGCCAGCAGCCAAGATCTCGGTAGTCCTTACGAGCAGTACTTC
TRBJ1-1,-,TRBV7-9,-,CASSPGLNTEAFF,TGTGCCAGCAGCCCCGGACTGAACACTGAAGCTTTCTTT
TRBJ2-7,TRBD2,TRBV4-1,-,CASSQDQTSGRKNEQYF,TGCGCCAGCAGCCAAGACCAGACTAGCGGGAGAAAGAACGAGCAGTACTTC
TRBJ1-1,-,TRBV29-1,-,CSVPSDSRNTEAFF,TGCAGCGTTCCCTCGGACAGCCGGAACACTGAAGCTTTCTTT
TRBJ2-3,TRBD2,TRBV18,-,CASSPRLAGITDTQYF,TGTGCCAGCTCACCACGACTAGCGGGGATCACAGATACGCAGTATTTT
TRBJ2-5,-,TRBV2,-,CASSGDYQETQYF,TGTGCCAGCAGTGGGGACTACCAAGAGACCCAGTACTTC
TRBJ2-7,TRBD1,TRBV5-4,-,CASSKTGSYEQYF,TGTGCCAGCAGCAAGACAGGGTCCTACGAGCAGTACTTC
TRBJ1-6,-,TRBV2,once,CASSEVSPLHF,TGTGCCAGCAGTGAAGTTTCACCCCTCCACTTT
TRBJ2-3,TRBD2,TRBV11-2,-,CASTSSGGTNTQYF,TGTGCCAGCACTTCTAGCGGGGGAACCAATACGCAGTATTTT
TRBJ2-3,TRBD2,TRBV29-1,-,CSVDDLAGGETDTQYF,TGCAGCGTTGATGATCTAGCGGGGGGTGAAACAGATACGCAGTATTTT
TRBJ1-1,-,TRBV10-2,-,CASLQGGTEAFF,TGCGCCAGCCTACAGGGAGGCACTGAAGCTTTCTTT
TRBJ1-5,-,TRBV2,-,CASSEGVEGGNQPQHF,TGTGCCAGCAGTGAAGGGGTGGAAGGGGGCAATCAGCCCCAGCATTTT
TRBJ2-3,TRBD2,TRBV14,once,CASSPLAGVVDTQYF,TGTGCCAGCAGCCCGCTAGCGGGGGTGGTAGATACGCAGTATTTT
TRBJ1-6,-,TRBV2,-,CASRTGLNSPLHF,TGTGCCAGCAGGACCGGACTTAATTCACCCCTCCACTTT
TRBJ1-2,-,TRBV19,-,CASSIVGGSDYGYTF,TGTGCCAGTAGTATAGTTGGGGGCTCAGACTATGGCTACACCTTC
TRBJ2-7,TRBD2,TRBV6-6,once,CASSSPTSGSSYEQYF,TGTGCCAGCAGTTCTCCGACTAGCGGGAGCTCCTACGAGCAGTACTTC
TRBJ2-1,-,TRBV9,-,CASSAGSSYNEQFF,TGTGCCAGCAGCGCGGGGAGCTCCTACAATGAGCAGTTCTTC
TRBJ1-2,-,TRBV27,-,CASSYTGRTNYGYTF,TGTGCCAGCAGTTATACAGGAAGGACTAACTATGGCTACACCTTC
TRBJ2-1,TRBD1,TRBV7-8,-,CASGWTGLGNEQFF,TGTGCCAGCGGGTGGACAGGGTTGGGCAATGAGCAGTTCTTC
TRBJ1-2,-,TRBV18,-,CASSPLQGESGYTF,TGTGCCAGCTCACCCCTACAGGGTGAGTCTGGCTACACCTTC
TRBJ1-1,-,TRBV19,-,CASSGWTEAFF,TGTGCCAGTAGTGGGTGGACTGAAGCTTTCTTT
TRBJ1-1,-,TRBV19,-,CASSRGGLETEAFF,TGTGCCAGTAGTCGGGGGGGGCTTGAGACTGAAGCTTTCTTT
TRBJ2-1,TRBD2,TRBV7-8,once,CASSRAAGPNNEQFF,TGTGCCAGCAGCCGGGCAGCGGGGCCTAACAATGAGCAGTTCTTC
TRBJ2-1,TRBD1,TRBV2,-,CASEGQGTTYNEQFF,TGTGCCAGCGAGGGACAGGGGACTACCTACAATGAGCAGTTCTTC
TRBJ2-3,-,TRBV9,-,CASSVEPGGTDTQYF,TGTGCCAGCAGCGTAGAACCAGGGGGCACAGATACGCAGTATTTT
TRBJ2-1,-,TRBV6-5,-,CASSPTWNYNEQFF,TGTGCCAGCAGCCCAACCTGGAACTACAATGAGCAGTTCTTC
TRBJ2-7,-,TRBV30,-,CAWSYTVSSYEQYF,TGTGCCTGGAGTTATACTGTTAGCTCCTACGAGCAGTACTTC
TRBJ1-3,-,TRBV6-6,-,CASSPTGTGNTIYF,TGTGCCAGCAGCCCTACAGGGACTGGAAACACCATATATTTT
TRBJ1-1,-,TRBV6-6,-,CASSPAGGGTEAFF,TGTGCCAGCAGCCCAGCCGGGGGGGGCACTGAAGCTTTCTTT
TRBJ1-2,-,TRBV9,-,CASSAGTGYTF,TGTGCCAGCAGCGCCGGTACTGGCTACACCTTC
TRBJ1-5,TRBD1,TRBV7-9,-,CASSSTPRQGEGQPQHF,TGTGCCAGCAGCTCCACCCCCCGGCAGGGGGAGGGTCAGCCCCAGCATTTT
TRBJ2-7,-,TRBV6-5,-,CASSYSGWDEQYF,TGTGCCAGCAGTTACTCGGGTTGGGACGAGCAGTACTTC